This T cell receptor (beta chain) was retrieved from a study of cytomegalovirus exposure and HLA in healthy donors. Study conclusions and caveats: In a later analysis, HLA-C alleles had the fewest associated TCRs, DRB1 alleles the most. Fewer N-insertions (relative to the roughly 670-donor mean) were reportedly seen in an Asian-associated ancestry cluster in a later analysis.

PCR primers comprised 60 Vbeta and 13 Jbeta primers. This table comes from immunoSEQ multiplex PCR, and its TCRdb copy is limited to in-frame clones, with some not included. Among about 160,000 clones, around 83% were seen once, and the ten largest hold more than 7%. Details on this clone: What it binds is not known. This CDR3 is also generated by other DNA sequences in the sample.

V was pared by 3 bases and J by 3 bases, with 7 bases between. CDR1 MNHEY and CDR2 SMNVEV come from the germline V gene (reference sequence). The CDR3 is made up of 13 amino acids. The donors (healthy individuals) were bone marrow donors. This rearrangement joins TRBV27 to TRBJ2-3; perhaps TRBD1 as D (6 bases). The sequence derives from a male donor in good health and CMV-seropositive. Material for sequencing was PBMCs. In nucleotides, the CDR3 is TGTGCCAGCAGTTTTAGGGGGACAGATACGCAGTATTTT. It codes for CASSFRGTDTQYF.